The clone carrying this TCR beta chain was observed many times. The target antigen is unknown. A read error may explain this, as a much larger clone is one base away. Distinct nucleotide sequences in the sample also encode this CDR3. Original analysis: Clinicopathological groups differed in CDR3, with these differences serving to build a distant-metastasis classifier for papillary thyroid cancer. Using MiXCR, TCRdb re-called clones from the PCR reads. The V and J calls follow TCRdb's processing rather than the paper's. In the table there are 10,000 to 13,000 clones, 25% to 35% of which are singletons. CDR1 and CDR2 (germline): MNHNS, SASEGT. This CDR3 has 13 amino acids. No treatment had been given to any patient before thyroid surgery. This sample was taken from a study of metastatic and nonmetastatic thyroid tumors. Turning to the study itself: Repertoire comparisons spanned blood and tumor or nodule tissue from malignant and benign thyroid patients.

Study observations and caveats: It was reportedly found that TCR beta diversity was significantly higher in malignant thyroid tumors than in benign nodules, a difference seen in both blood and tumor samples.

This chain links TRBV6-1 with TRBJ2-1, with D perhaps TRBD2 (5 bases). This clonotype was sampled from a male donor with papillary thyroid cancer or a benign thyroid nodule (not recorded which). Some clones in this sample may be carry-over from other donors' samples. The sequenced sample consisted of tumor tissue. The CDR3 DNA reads TGCGCCAGCAGTGCCGGGGTCCACAATGAGCAGTTCTTC. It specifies CASSAGVHNEQFF.